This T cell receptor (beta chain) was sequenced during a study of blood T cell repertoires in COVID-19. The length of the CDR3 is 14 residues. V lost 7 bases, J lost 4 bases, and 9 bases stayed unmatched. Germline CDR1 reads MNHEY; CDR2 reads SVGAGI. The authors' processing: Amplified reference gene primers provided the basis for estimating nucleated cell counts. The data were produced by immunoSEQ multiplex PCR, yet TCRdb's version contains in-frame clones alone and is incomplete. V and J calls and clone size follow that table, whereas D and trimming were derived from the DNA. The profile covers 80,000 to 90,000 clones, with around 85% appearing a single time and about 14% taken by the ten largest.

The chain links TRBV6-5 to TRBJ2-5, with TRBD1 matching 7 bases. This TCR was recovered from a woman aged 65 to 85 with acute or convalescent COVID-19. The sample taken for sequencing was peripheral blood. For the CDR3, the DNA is TGTGCCAGCAACCGAAGACAGGGTGGAGAGACCCAGTACTTC. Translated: CASNRRQGGETQYF.